This T cell receptor beta chain stems from a study of cytomegalovirus exposure and HLA in healthy donors (dated by TCRdb to the late 2010s). Regarding the research as a whole: An earlier analysis of approximately 640 of the donors reported 250 to 350 Gb of sequence data and some 120 million unique TCR beta sequences from approximately 180 million T cells. Around 320 gigabases of sequencing data and 70 million to 85 million unique TCR sequences were included in an early release covering about 600 HLA-typed donors. Of the roughly 400 genotyped donors, 65% to 90% fell in the genetic ancestry cluster associated with self-reported Caucasian donors. The aim of the study was to test whether cataloging public T cell receptors could identify signatures of past pathogen exposure. Using immunosequencing, the study profiled T cell repertoires from fewer than 700 subjects and related those repertoires to cytomegalovirus serostatus. A separate validation cohort of roughly 130 different subjects was used in addition to the approximately 610-subject first cohort. The study combined high-throughput TCR immunosequencing, statistical association of individual TCRs with disease status, and machine learning to predict cytomegalovirus infection status. In a later analysis, previously published TCR beta repertoires from fewer than 750 donors were re-analyzed and high-resolution HLA genotyping was added so that TCR occurrence patterns could be studied. Rather than drawing on any new phenotypic data, the later analysis identified candidate immune exposures from TCR beta sequences and the way those sequences occurred across donors. In an earlier analysis of around 540 of the donors, high-throughput TCR beta sequencing was used to judge whether each TCR beta V gene segment behaved as functional or pseudogenic. Alongside the repertoire data, information on donor age, sex, ethnicity and CMV serostatus was compiled. Genome-wide SNP genotypes for about 65% of the roughly 670 donors were used in a later genetic analysis, which treated that subset as a discovery cohort. Every discovery cohort repertoire had been produced on one sequencing platform. Both class I and class II loci were covered by HLA typing, at four-digit resolution. The number of donors typed differed by locus, with about 629-630 for A, B, C, DRB1 and DQB1, around 500 for DQA1, some 570 for DPA1, and around 460 for DPB1. Because of strong linkage in the cohort, roughly five DR-DQ haplotypes were treated as single units for association and clustering. Among some 400 genotyped donors of the cohort, an average of 235,054 unique TCR beta nucleotide sequences were sequenced per donor, 15% to 20% of them non-productive. General study outcomes and caveats: An association between a missense DCLRE1C variant and V-gene and J-gene trimming of TCR beta chains was found in a later genetic analysis and replicated in an independent cohort. The only immune exposure information available for the cohort was CMV serostatus. According to a later analysis, TCR association rates differed among HLA loci, with DRB1 alleles showing the most associated TCRs and HLA-C alleles showing the fewest. An earlier analysis of around 540 of the donors showed that most TCR beta V segments appeared in productive rearrangements either about 87% or about 30% of the time, which broadly matched IMGT annotations. Presence/absence analyses assumed roughly uniform sequencing depth across donors, an assumption that may not hold. The 87-base-pair reads could not distinguish some IMGT-functional V segments, including TRBV6-2 and TRBV6-3, so those segments were excluded. A later analysis associated 15,000 to 20,000 TCR beta sequences with specific HLA alleles at a false discovery rate of 0.05. A cluster of highly shared sequence variants was judged likely to represent a technical artifact of the sequencing pipeline. In a later analysis, HLA-associated TCR beta chains showed more clonal expansion and lower generation probabilities than non-associated chains that were equally common. The earlier analysis of approximately 560 of the donors excluded 15 to 20 rarely observed V segments, including chromosome 9 orphons, because counts were too low. Cytomegalovirus status was reported to be diagnosed by the classifier with high specificity and sensitivity in both the original and validation cohorts. In this cohort, only TCR beta chains were sequenced, and detectable features were limited by the absence of alpha or paired-chain data. In a later analysis, several top co-occurrence clusters were reported to appear linked to parvovirus B19, influenza, CMV and Epstein-Barr virus. Across donors, most TCR sequences were observed very rarely, whereas some public TCRs were present in many individuals. In vitro tests confirmed that three of the cytomegalovirus-associated TCR beta chains recognize cytomegalovirus antigens. A further reported finding was that TCR beta sequences accurately predicted the HLA-A and HLA-B alleles for most subjects in the first cohort. Linkage disequilibrium might explain the correlated functional status among segregating V segments, but an unknown experimental factor could not be ruled out. The study gave a list of 150 to 200 TCR beta chains associated with cytomegalovirus. In a later genetic analysis, fewer N-insertions in productive TCRs were reported among donors in an Asian-associated ancestry cluster than the roughly 700-donor mean. The authors suggested that the approach could potentially be extended to other disease states and immunological phenotypes. In a later analysis, most CMV-associated TCR beta chains were found to appear HLA-restricted, with HLA associations seemingly driven largely by CMV exposure. Strong co-occurrence of HLA alleles, especially DR and DQ, made assigning TCR associations to individual alleles difficult. HLA typing was unavailable for some donors at each locus, so association tests used only the typed subset.

Details on this clone: No antigen is known for it. No qualities accompany the bases; no much larger clone lies one base away.

The cohort comprised some 730 healthy bone marrow donors. Cohort members were all nominally healthy when sampled, although unrecorded immune exposures were likely present. The donor tested CMV seropositive and was one of the 289 seropositive cohort members. Every donor gave a peripheral blood sample, and the peripheral blood mononuclear cells from that sample were used for TCR beta sequencing. The Qiagen DNeasy Blood Extraction Kit was used to extract genomic DNA from the blood cell samples. Based on the germline V gene (reference sequence), the CDR1 and CDR2 sequences are SEHNR and FQNEAQ. The CDR3, cysteine through phenylalanine, is 15 amino acids long. The entry retains the CDR3 DNA only, 45 bases that are in frame from base 1. V loses 5 bases, J loses 4 bases, and the germline ends lie 12 bases apart. The protocol used for the library was the immunoSEQ multiplex PCR assay. For the multiplex PCR, a mixture combining 60 forward primers for TCR Vbeta segments and 13 reverse primers for TCR Jbeta segments was used. The CDR3 region of rearranged TCR beta genes was amplified from genomic DNA with a multiplex PCR assay. On the Illumina HiSeq System, the amplified TCR beta libraries were sequenced as 87-base-pair reads. The source study handled its data this way. A later analysis tallied roughly 76 million unique TCR beta chains across the 650 to 750 repertoires, and 10 million to 11 million of those chains were shared by two or more donors. To remove PCR and sequencing errors, raw reads were error-corrected and collapsed into unique sequences using a nearest-neighbor algorithm that merged closely related sequences. V, D and J gene segments were assigned by aligning CDR3 sequences to IMGT reference sequences. Each retained sequence needed at least a six-nucleotide match to both a V gene segment and a J gene segment. A rearrangement was called productive if the CDR3 had no stop codons and remained in frame with V and J, and every other rearrangement was called non-productive. CDR3 was defined according to IMGT convention as the region running from the second conserved V-encoded cysteine to the conserved J-encoded phenylalanine. In an earlier analysis of around 540 of the donors, sequences lacking an unambiguous match to a single V gene segment were excluded. In an earlier analysis of several hundred of the donors, V segments were called functional above 56.7% productive rearrangements and were called segregating when the between-donor standard deviation exceeded 5%. A statistical classification framework was built for diagnosing cytomegalovirus status from the catalog of TCR beta chain sequences. A later analysis assigned V and J genes by comparing TCR nucleotide sequences with IMGT/GENE-DB human TR gene sequences. In a later analysis, CDR3 sequences and most-parsimonious VDJ recombination scenarios were assigned using the TCRdist pipeline. In a later analysis, each TCR beta chain was defined by its CDR3 amino acid sequence together with its V-gene family, and reads without a unique V-gene family were excluded. To address suspected cross-contamination and a sequencing artifact, a later analysis removed several hundred highly shared, low-generation-probability nucleotide sequences. In a later analysis, a clonal expansion index for each public chain was calculated from normalized within-repertoire ranks of inferred template counts. In a later analysis, generation probabilities were computed with a VDJ recombination model fitted to out-of-frame rearrangements, and the resulting probabilities were checked against IGoR. In a later analysis, hypergeometric tests were used to score TCR-TCR, TCR-HLA and TCR-CMV co-occurrence, with a repertoire-size bias correction applied to TCR pairs. A later analysis estimated false discovery rates by permuting HLA or CMV assignments 20 times. A later analysis grouped co-occurring TCRs with DBSCAN, adding TCRdist sequence similarity when clustering within HLA-allele-positive subsets. Co-occurrence clustering excluded repertoires with fewer than 30,000 or more than 120,000 public chains, plus five with anomalous nucleotide sharing. The immuneACCESS repertoire file appears here via TCRdb, limited to in-frame rearrangements. These files lack a portion of the clones; in checked studies, under half of the deficit traces to unresolved V genes, and the cause of the others is not known. V and J calls and clone size follow that table, whereas D and trimming were derived from the DNA. The sample records some 190,000 clones, around 78% of which are singletons. The ten largest make up about 14% of the sample.

Source material: PBMCs. This clonotype was sampled from a woman aged 25-40 years in good health and CMV-seropositive. The chain joins TRBV7-9 to TRBJ1-6; the D gene cannot be resolved reliably. The sequenced DNA: TGTGCCAGCAGCCTGGACGGGAGATATAATTCACCCCTCCACTTT. Translated, this is CASSLDGRYNSPLHF.